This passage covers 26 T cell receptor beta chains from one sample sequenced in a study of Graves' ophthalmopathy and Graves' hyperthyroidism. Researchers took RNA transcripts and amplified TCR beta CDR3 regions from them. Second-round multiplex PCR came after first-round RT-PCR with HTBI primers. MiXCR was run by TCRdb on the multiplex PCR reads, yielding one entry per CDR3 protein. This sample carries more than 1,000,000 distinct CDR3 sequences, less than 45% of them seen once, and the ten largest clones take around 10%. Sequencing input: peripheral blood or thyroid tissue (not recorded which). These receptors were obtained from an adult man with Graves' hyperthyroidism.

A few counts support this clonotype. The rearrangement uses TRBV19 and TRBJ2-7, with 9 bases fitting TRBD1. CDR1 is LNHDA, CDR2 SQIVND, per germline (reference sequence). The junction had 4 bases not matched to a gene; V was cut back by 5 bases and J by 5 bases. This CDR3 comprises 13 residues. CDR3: CASSPRQGDEQYF. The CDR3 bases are TGTGCCAGTAGTCCCCGACAGGGGGACGAGCAGTACTTC.

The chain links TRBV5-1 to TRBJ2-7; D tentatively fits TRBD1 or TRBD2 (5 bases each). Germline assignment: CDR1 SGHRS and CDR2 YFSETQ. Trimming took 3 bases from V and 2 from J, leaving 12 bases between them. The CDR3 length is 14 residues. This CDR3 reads CASSSSGPPYEQYF. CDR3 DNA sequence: TGCGCCAGCAGCTCCTCGGGACCTCCCTACGAGCAGTACTTC. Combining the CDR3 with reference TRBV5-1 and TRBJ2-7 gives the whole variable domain KAGVTQTPRYLIKTRGQQVTLSCSPISGHRSVSWYQQTPGQGLQFLFEYFSETQRNKGNFPGRFSGRQFSNSRSEMNVSTLELGDSALYLCASSSSGPPYEQYFGPGTRLTVT.

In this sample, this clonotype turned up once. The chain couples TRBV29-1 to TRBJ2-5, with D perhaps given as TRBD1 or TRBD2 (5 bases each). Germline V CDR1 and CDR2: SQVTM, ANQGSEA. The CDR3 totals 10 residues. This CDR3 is CGAWGETQYF. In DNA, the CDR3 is TGCGGCGCTTGGGGGGAGACCCAGTACTTC.

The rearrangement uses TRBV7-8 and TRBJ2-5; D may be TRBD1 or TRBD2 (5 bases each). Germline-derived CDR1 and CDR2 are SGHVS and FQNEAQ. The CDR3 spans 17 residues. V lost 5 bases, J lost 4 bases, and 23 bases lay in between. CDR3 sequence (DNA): TGTGCCAGCAGCGACCCGATGGGACGAGTGGGGTCAGAGACCCAGTACTTC. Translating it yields CASSDPMGRVGSETQYF.

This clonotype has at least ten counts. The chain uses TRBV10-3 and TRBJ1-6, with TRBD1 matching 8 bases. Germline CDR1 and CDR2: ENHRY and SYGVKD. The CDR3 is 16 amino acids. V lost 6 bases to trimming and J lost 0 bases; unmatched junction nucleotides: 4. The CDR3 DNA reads TGTGCCATCAGACAGGGGGAGAGCTCCTATAATTCACCCCTCCACTTT. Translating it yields CAIRQGESSYNSPLHF.

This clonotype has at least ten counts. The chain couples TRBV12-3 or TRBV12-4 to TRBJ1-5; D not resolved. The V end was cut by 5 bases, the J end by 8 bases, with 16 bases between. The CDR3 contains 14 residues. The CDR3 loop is CASSPLGPGEPQHF. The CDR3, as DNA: TGTGCCAGCAGTCCCTTAGGGCCCGGAGAGCCCCAGCATTTT.

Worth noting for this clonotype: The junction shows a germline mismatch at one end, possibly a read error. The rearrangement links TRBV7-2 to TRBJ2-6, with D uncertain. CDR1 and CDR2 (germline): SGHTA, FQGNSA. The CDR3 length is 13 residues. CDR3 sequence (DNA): TGTGCCACCAGCCCCGTCGGGGCCAACGTCCTGACTTTC. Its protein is CATSPVGANVLTF.

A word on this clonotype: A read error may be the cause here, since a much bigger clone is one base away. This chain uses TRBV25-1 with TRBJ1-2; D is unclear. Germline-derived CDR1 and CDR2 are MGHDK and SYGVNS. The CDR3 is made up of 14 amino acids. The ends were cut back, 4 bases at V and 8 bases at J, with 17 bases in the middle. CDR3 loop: CASSGYRGDRGYTF. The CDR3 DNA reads TGTGCCAGCAGTGGATACAGAGGAGATAGAGGCTACACCTTC.

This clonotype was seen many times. CDR3 DNA: TGTGCCAGCAGCCCAGCGGGGGAACACTATGGCTACACCTTC. Encoded protein: CASSPAGEHYGYTF. This chain joins TRBV7-2 and TRBJ1-2; TRBD1 might be the D (5 bases). The V gene's germline CDR1 is SGHTA and CDR2 FQGNSA. CDR3 size: 14 residues. V lost 5 bases to trimming and J lost 3 bases, with 13 bases between them.

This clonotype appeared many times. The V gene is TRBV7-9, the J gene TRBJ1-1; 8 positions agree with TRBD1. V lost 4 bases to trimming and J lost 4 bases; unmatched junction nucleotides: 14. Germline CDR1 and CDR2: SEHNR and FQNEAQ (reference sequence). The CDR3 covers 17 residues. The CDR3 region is CASSSLRQGAAGTEAFF. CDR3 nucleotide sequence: TGTGCCAGCAGCTCCCTGCGGCAGGGGGCGGCGGGCACTGAAGCTTTCTTT.

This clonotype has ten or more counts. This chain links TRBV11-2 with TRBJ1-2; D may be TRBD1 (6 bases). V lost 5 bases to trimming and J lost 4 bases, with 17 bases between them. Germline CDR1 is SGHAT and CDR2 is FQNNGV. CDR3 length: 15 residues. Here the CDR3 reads CASSAPLVGGYGYTF. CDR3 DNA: TGTGCCAGCAGCGCACCGCTGGTAGGGGGCTATGGCTACACCTTC.

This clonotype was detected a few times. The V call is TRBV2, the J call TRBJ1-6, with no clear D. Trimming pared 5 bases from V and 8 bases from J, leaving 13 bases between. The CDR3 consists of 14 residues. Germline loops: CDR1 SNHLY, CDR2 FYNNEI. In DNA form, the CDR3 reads TGTGCCAGCAGTACTCGGGGAAGAGATTCACCCCTCCACTTT. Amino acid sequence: CASSTRGRDSPLHF.

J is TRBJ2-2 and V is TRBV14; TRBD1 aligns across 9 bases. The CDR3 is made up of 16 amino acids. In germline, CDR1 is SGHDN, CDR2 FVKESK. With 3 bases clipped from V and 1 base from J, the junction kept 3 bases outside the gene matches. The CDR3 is CASSHYRGLNTGELFF. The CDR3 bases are TGTGCCAGCAGCCATTACAGGGGGCTGAACACCGGGGAGCTGTTTTTT.

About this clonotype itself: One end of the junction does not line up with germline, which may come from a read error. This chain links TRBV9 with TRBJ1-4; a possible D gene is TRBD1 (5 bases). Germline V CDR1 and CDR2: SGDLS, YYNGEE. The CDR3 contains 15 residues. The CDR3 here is CARSVGVGMEEKLFF. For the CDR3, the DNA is TGTGCCAGAAGCGTAGGGGTAGGGATGGAAGAAAAACTGTTTTTT. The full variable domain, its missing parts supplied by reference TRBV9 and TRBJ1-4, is DSGVTQTPKHLITATGQRVTLRCSPRSGDLSVYWYQQSLDQGLQFLIQYYNGEERAKGNILERFSAQQFPDLHSELNLSSLELGDSALYFCARSVGVGMEEKLFFGSGTQLSVL.

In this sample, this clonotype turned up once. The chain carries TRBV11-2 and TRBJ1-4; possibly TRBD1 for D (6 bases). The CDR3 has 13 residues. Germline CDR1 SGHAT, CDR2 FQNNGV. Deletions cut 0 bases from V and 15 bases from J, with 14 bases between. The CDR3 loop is CASSLDGTLGVFF. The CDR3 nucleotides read TGTGCCAGCAGCTTAGACGGGACACTAGGTGTGTTTTTT. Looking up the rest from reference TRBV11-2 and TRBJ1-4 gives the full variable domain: EAGVAQSPRYKIIEKRQSVAFWCNPISGHATLYWYQQILGQGPKLLIQFQNNGVVDDSQLPKDRFSAERLKGVDSTLKIQPAKLEDSAVYLCASSLDGTLGVFFGSGTQLSVL.

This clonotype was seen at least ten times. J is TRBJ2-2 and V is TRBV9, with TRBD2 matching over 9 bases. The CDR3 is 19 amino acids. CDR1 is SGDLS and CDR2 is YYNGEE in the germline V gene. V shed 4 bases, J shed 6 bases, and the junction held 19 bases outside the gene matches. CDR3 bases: TGTGCCAGCAGCTTAACCGGGACTCCTAGCGGGGTTGGAGCCGGGGAGCTGTTTTTT. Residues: CASSLTGTPSGVGAGELFF. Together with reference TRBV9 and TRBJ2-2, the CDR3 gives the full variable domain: DSGVTQTPKHLITATGQRVTLRCSPRSGDLSVYWYQQSLDQGLQFLIQYYNGEERAKGNILERFSAQQFPDLHSELNLSSLELGDSALYFCASSLTGTPSGVGAGELFFGEGSRLTVL.

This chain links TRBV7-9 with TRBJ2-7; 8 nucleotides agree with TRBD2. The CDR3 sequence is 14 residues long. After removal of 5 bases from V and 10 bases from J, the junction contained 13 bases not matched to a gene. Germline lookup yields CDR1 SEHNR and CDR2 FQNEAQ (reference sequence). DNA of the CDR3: TGTGCCAGCAGCCCGAAGCGGGAGATACCACTCCAGTACTTC. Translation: CASSPKREIPLQYF.

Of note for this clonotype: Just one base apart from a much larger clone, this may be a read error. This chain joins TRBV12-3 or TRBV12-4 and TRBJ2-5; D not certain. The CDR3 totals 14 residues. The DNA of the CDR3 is TGTGCCAGCAGTAAAGTACAGAGTCAAGAGGCCCAGTACTTC. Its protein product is CASSKVQSQEAQYF.

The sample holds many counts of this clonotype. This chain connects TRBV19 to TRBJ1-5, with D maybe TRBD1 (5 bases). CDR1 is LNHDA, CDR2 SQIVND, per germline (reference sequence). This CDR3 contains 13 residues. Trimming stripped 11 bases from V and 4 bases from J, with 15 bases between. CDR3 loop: CAVQGLPNQPQHF. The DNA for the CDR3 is TGTGCCGTGCAGGGCCTCCCTAATCAGCCCCAGCATTTT. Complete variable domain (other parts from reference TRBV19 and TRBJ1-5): DGGITQSPKYLFRKEGQNVTLSCEQNLNHDAMYWYRQDPGQGLRLIYYSQIVNDFQKGDIAEGYSVSREKKESFPLTVTSAQKNPTAFYLCAVQGLPNQPQHFGDGTRLSIL.

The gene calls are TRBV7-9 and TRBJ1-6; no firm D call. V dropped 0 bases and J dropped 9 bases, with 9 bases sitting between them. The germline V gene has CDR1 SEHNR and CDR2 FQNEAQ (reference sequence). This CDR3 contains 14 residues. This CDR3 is CASSLAAAGSPLHF. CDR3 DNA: TGTGCCAGCAGCTTAGCGGCCGCAGGTTCACCCCTCCACTTT.

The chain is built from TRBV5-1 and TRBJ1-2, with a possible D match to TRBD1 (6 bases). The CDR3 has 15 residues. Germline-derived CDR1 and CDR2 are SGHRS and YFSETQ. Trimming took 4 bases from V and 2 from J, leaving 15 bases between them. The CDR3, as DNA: TGCGCCAGCAGCGTTGTAGACAGGAGGAACTATGGCTACACCTTC. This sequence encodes CASSVVDRRNYGYTF. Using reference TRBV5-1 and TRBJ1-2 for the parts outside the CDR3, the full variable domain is KAGVTQTPRYLIKTRGQQVTLSCSPISGHRSVSWYQQTPGQGLQFLFEYFSETQRNKGNFPGRFSGRQFSNSRSEMNVSTLELGDSALYLCASSVVDRRNYGYTFGSGTRLTVV.

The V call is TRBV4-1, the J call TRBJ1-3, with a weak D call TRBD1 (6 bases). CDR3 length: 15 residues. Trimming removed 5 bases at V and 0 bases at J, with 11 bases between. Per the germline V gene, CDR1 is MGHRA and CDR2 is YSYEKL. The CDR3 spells CASSGGLSSGNTIYF. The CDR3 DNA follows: TGCGCCAGCAGCGGGGGCCTATCCTCTGGAAACACCATATATTTT.

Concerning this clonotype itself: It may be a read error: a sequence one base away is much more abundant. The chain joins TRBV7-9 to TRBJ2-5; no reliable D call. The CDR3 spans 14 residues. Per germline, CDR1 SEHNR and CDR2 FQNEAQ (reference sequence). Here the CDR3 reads CVSSLGGSRETQYF. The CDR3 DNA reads TGTGTCAGCAGCTTAGGCGGCAGTCGGGAGACCCAGTACTTC.

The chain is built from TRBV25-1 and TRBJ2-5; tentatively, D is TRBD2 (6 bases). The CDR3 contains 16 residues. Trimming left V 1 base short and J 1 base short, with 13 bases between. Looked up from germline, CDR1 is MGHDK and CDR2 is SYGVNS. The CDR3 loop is CASSESRGGIQETQYF. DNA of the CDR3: TGTGCCAGCAGTGAATCTAGGGGCGGGATCCAAGAGACCCAGTACTTC.

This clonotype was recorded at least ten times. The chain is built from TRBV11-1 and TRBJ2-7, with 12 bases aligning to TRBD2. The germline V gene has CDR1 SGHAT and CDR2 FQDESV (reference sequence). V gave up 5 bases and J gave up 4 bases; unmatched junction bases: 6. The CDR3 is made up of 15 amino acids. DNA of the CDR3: TGTGCCAGCAGCCGGACTAGCGGGAAGCTGTACGAGCAGTACTTC. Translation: CASSRTSGKLYEQYF.

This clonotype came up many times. CDR3 residues: CAISESIGGAHEKLFF. The CDR3 DNA is TGTGCCATCAGTGAGTCGATCGGTGGAGCGCATGAAAAACTGTTTTTT. The J gene is TRBJ1-4, the V gene TRBV10-3, with D unresolved. Per the germline V gene, CDR1 is ENHRY and CDR2 is SYGVKD. The CDR3 consists of 16 residues. Trimming pared 0 bases from V and 6 bases from J, leaving 14 bases between.